This T cell receptor (beta chain) was recovered during a study of T cells expressing NK-cell markers. Template switching by 5'RACE with UMIs generated the TCR beta cDNA. No DNA is given; TCRdb re-called the 5' RACE reads and lists each CDR3 protein once. The clone table shows roughly 380,000 distinct CDR3 sequences, with the ten largest holding roughly 5.4%. The CDR3 has 14 amino acids. The V gene's germline CDR1 is MNHEY and CDR2 SVGEGT. This TCR was sampled from a man between 18 and 69 years old in good health. Specimen: blood T cells: a sorted CD56 or NKG2C T cell subset, CD4+ or CD8+ T cells, or bulk PBMC T cells (not recorded which). The V and J genes are TRBV6-2 or TRBV6-3 and TRBJ2-1; checking the TCRdb D call of TRBD1 is not possible without DNA. This chain's CDR3 is CASSSRGGYNEQFF.